The rows below give T cell receptor beta chains drawn from one sample of a study of neoadjuvant anti-PD-1 for oral cavity cancer. The assay was immunoSEQ multiplex PCR, and TCRdb's table has in-frame clones only and misses some. The sample has 9,000 to 10,000 clones; about 69% are singletons. Sequenced material: PBMCs, taken after nivolumab (anti-PD-1) treatment. All receptors derive from a person aged 40 to 85 with oral cavity squamous cell carcinoma. Both conserved end residues are part of each CDR3. D genes are given only for firm matches. Size values are once, few and many counts, or a class for expanded clones, and some rows have none.

CDR3 | DNA | size | V | D | J
CASSLILLGANVLTF | TGTGCCAGCAGCTTAATCCTCCTTGGGGCCAACGTCCTGACTTTC | NA | TRBV7-3 | NA | TRBJ2-6
CASRNSPEGGQPQHF | TGTGCCAGCAGAAATTCGCCTGAGGGCGGGCAGCCCCAGCATTTT | few | TRBV6-5 | NA | TRBJ1-5
CASSASGTAFEQYF | TGTGCCAGCAGCGCCTCCGGGACAGCCTTCGAGCAGTACTTC | NA | TRBV9 | TRBD1 | TRBJ2-7
CASSLAVGTANNEQFF | TGCGCCAGCAGCTTGGCCGTAGGGACAGCTAACAATGAGCAGTTCTTC | NA | TRBV5-1 | TRBD1 | TRBJ2-1
CAWSVDRGVSYNSPLHF | TGTGCCTGGAGTGTCGATCGCGGGGTCTCCTATAATTCACCCCTCCACTTT | NA | TRBV30 | NA | TRBJ1-6
CASSLGLAGVADTQYF | TGTGCCAGCAGCTTAGGACTAGCGGGAGTGGCAGATACGCAGTATTTT | NA | TRBV7-9 | TRBD2 | TRBJ2-3
CASSLMPSGRGGETQYF | TGTGCCAGCAGTTTAATGCCTAGCGGGAGGGGAGGGGAGACCCAGTACTTC | few | TRBV28 | TRBD2 | TRBJ2-5
CASGPWTGGANTGELFF | TGTGCTAGTGGTCCATGGACAGGGGGCGCGAACACCGGGGAGCTGTTTTTT | NA | TRBV12-5 | TRBD1 | TRBJ2-2
CSVEARGRGEKLFF | TGCAGCGTTGAGGCCCGGGGGCGCGGTGAAAAACTGTTTTTT | once | TRBV29-1 | NA | TRBJ1-4
CASSSPREGRSYEQYF | TGTGCCAGCAGCTCACCCCGGGAGGGTAGGTCCTACGAGCAGTACTTC | NA | TRBV7-2 | TRBD2 | TRBJ2-7
CASSLRVTEAFF | TGTGCCAGCAGCTTAAGGGTCACTGAAGCTTTCTTT | NA | TRBV7-2 | NA | TRBJ1-1
CASSPAATGGNYGYTF | TGTGCCAGCAGCCCGGCGGCGACAGGGGGGAACTATGGCTACACCTTC | NA | TRBV7-8 | TRBD1 | TRBJ1-2
CASSPSFGGLRTEAFF | TGTGCCAGCAGCCCATCCTTTGGGGGGCTCAGGACTGAAGCTTTCTTT | NA | TRBV14 | NA | TRBJ1-1
CASSLLGSPQHF | TGTGCCAGCAGTTTATTGGGTTCGCCCCAGCATTTT | few | TRBV28 | NA | TRBJ1-5
CASSAGTGGGNSPLHF | TGTGCCAGCAGTGCTGGGACAGGGGGAGGTAATTCACCCCTCCACTTT | NA | TRBV6-4 | TRBD1 | TRBJ1-6
CASSYLAGDEQYF | TGTGCCAGCAGCTATCTAGCGGGAGACGAGCAGTACTTC | few | TRBV7-9 | TRBD2 | TRBJ2-7
CASRYDSNPNTEAFF | TGCGCCAGCAGGTATGACAGCAACCCGAACACTGAAGCTTTCTTT | NA | TRBV5-1 | NA | TRBJ1-1
CASSYPGLTDTQYF | TGTGCCAGCAGTTACCCGGGACTTACAGATACGCAGTATTTT | once | TRBV6-6 | NA | TRBJ2-3
CASSPSRDRGETQYF | TGTGCCAGCTCACCTTCCCGGGACAGGGGAGAGACCCAGTACTTC | NA | TRBV18 | TRBD1 | TRBJ2-5
CASSLETGGTSTDTQYF | TGTGCCAGCAGCTTAGAGACAGGGGGTACCAGCACAGATACGCAGTATTTT | NA | TRBV7-9 | TRBD1 | TRBJ2-3
CASSHLTGRNSPLHF | TGCGCCAGCAGCCACCTCACCGGGAGGAATTCACCCCTCCACTTT | NA | TRBV4-1 | NA | TRBJ1-6
CASSLYSLYGYTF | TGTGCCAGCAGTCTATACAGCCTCTATGGCTACACCTTC | NA | TRBV28 | NA | TRBJ1-2
CASTPGWGGNTNEKLFF | TGTGCCAGCACTCCCGGGTGGGGGGGTAACACTAATGAAAAACTGTTTTTT | NA | TRBV11-2 | NA | TRBJ1-4